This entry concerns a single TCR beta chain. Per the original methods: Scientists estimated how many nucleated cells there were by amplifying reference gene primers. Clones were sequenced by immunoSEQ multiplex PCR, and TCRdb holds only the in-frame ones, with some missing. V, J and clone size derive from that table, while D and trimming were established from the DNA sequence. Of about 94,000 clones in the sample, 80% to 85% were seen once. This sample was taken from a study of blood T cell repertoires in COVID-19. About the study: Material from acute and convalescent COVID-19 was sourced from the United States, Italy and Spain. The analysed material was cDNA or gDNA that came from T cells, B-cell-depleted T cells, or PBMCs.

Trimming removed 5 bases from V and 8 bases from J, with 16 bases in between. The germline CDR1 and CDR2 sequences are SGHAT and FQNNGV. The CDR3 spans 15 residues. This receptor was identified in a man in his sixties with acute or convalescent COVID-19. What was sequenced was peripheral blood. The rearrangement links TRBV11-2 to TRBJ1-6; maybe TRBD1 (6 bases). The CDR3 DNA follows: TGTGCCAGCAGCCAATTCAGGGGACCATATTCACCCCTCCACTTT. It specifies CASSQFRGPYSPLHF.